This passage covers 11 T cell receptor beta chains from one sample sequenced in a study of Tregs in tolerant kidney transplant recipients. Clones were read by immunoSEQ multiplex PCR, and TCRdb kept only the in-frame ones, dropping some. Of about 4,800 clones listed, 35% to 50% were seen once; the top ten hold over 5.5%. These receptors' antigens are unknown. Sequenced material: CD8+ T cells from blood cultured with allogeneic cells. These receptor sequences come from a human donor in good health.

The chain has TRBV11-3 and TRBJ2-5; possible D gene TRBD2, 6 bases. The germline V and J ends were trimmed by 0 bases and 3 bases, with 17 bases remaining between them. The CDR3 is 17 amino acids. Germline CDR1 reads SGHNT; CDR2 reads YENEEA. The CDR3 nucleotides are TGTGCCAGCAGCTTAGAGGGGACTCAACCGCCCAAAGAGACCCAGTACTTC. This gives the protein CASSLEGTQPPKETQYF. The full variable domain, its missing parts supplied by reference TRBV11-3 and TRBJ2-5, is EAGVVQSPRYKIIEKKQPVAFWCNPISGHNTLYWYLQNLGQGPELLIRYENEEAVDDSQLPKDRFSAERLKGVDSTLKIQPAELGDSAVYLCASSLEGTQPPKETQYFGPGTRLLVL.

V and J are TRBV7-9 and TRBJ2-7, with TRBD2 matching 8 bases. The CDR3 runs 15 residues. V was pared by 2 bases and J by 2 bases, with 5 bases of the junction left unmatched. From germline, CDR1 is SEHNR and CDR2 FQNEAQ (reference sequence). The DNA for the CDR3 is TGTGCCAGCAGCTTAACTAGCGGTAGACCCTACGAGCAGTACTTC. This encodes CASSLTSGRPYEQYF.

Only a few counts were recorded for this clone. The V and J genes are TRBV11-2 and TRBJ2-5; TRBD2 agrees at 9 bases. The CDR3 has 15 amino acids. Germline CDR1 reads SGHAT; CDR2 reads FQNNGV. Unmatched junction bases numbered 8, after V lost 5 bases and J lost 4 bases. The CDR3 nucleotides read TGTGCCAGCAGCAAAGCGGGAGGCGATGCAGAGACCCAGTACTTC. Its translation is CASSKAGGDAETQYF.

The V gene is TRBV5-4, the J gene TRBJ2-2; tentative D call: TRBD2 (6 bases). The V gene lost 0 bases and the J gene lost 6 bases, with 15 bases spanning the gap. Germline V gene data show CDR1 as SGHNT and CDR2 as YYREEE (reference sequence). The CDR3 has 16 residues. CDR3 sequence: CASSLGAGTGSGELFF. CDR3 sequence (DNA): TGTGCCAGCAGCTTGGGTGCCGGGACTGGGTCCGGGGAGCTGTTTTTT. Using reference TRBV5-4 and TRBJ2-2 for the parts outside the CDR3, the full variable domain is ETGVTQSPTHLIKTRGQQVTLRCSSQSGHNTVSWYQQALGQGPQFIFQYYREEENGRGNFPPRFSGLQFPNYSSELNVNALELDDSALYLCASSLGAGTGSGELFFGEGSRLTVL.

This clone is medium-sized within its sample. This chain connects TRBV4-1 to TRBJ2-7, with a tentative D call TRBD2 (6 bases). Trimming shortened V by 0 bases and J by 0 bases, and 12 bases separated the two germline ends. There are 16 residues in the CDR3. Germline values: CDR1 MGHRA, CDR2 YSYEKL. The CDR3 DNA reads TGCGCCAGCAGCCAAGATAGGTGGGAGGACTCCTACGAGCAGTACTTC. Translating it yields CASSQDRWEDSYEQYF.

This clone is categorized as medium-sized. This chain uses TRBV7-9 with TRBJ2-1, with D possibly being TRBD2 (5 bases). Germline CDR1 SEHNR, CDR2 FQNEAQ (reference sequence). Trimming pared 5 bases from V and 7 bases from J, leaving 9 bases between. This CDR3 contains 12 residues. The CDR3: CASSRGPNEQFF. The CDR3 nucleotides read TGTGCCAGCAGCAGAGGGCCGAATGAGCAGTTCTTC. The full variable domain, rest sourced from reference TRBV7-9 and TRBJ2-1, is DTGVSQNPRHKITKRGQNVTFRCDPISEHNRLYWYRQTLGQGPEFLTYFQNEAQLEKSRLLSDRFSAERPKGSFSTLEIQRTEQGDSAMYLCASSRGPNEQFFGPGTRLTVL.

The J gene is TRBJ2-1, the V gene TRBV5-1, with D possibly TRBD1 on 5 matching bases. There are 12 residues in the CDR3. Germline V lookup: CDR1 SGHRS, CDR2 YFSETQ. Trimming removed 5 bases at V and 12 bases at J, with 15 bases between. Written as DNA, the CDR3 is TGCGCCAGCAGAAGCCCTCCTAGGGGGCAGTTCTTC. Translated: CASRSPPRGQFF.

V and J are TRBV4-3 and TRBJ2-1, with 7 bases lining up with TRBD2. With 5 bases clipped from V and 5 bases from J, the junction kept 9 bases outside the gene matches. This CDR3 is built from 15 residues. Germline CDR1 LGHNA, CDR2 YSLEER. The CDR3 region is CASSSWLREDNEQFF. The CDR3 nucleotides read TGCGCCAGCAGCTCCTGGCTCCGGGAGGACAATGAGCAGTTCTTC.

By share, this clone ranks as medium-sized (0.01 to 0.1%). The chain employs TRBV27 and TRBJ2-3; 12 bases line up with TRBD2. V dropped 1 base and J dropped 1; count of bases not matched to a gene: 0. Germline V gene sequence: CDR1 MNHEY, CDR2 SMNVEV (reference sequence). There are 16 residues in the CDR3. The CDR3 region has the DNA TGTGCCAGCAGTTTATGGACTAGCGGGGGCACAGATACGCAGTATTTT. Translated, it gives CASSLWTSGGTDTQYF.

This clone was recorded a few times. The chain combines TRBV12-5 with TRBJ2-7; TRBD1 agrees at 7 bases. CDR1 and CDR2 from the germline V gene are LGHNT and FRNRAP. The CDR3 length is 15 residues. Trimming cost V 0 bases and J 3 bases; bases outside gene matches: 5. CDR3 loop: CASGLVQTGLYEQYF. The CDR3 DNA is TGTGCTAGTGGTTTGGTACAGACAGGGCTCTACGAGCAGTACTTC.

The CDR3 sequence is CASRGLDSSYNEQFF. In DNA form, the CDR3 reads TGTGCCAGCAGAGGCTTGGATAGCTCCTACAATGAGCAGTTCTTC. The rearrangement uses TRBV11-2 and TRBJ2-1; D ambiguous. V lost 6 bases, J lost 0 bases, and 12 bases lay in between. The CDR3 length is 15 residues. The V gene's germline CDR1 is SGHAT and CDR2 FQNNGV.